One and the same sample provided the 23 T cell receptor beta chains below, sequenced in a study of Ad26.COV2.S vaccination and SARS-CoV-2 variants. Data came from immunoSEQ multiplex PCR; TCRdb stores just in-frame clones and leaves some out. In the table there are around 450,000 clones, 75% to 90% of which are singletons. Treatment given: roughly 19 received Ad26.COV2.S at low or high dose, single or two shots; about 5 received placebo; per-sample allocation not given. Day 63 after the first vaccine or placebo injection was the time point for sampling. The sample here was peripheral blood, taken in a trial of Ad26.COV2.S vaccine versus placebo. These receptors came from a person aged 18 to 65 who received the Ad26.COV2.S COVID-19 vaccine or a placebo.

The J gene is TRBJ1-4, the V gene TRBV30; 10 bases agree with TRBD1. In germline, CDR1 is GTSNPN, CDR2 SVGIG (reference sequence). CDR3 length: 18 amino acids. J gave up 0 bases and V 4 bases, and 11 bases lay outside the gene matches. CDR3 in DNA: TGTGCCTGGACCTTACCGGGACAGGGGACCCCAACTAATGAAAAACTGTTTTTT. This sequence encodes CAWTLPGQGTPTNEKLFF.

This clone was observed a single time. The V gene is TRBV7-2, the J gene TRBJ1-5, with TRBD1 identical over 7 bases. V lost 1 base, J lost 5 bases, and 5 bases stayed unmatched. This CDR3 region has 15 residues. Germline lookup yields CDR1 SGHTA and CDR2 FQGNSA. The CDR3 region has the DNA TGTGCCAGCAGCTTAGAGGCAGGGGGTCATCAGCCCCAGCATTTT. It codes for CASSLEAGGHQPQHF. Based on the CDR3 plus reference TRBV7-2 and TRBJ1-5, the full variable domain is GAGVSQSPSNKVTEKGKDVELRCDPISGHTALYWYRQSLGQGLEFLIYFQGNSAPDKSGLPSDRFSAERTGGSVSTLTIQRTQQEDSAVYLCASSLEAGGHQPQHFGDGTRLSIL.

The chain joins TRBV18 to TRBJ1-4; D not resolved. Between the trimmed V and J ends, which lost 3 bases and 5 bases, there was a span of 13 bases. Germline loops: CDR1 KGHSH, CDR2 LQKENI. The CDR3 loop spans 15 amino acids. The CDR3 region has the DNA TGTGCCAGCTCACCTTATAGCGGTTCCAATGAAAAACTGTTTTTT. It codes for CASSPYSGSNEKLFF.

Note on this clone: This same CDR3 is encoded by further DNA sequences in the sample. V is TRBV5-1 and J is TRBJ1-1, with D possibly TRBD1 on 6 matching bases. The germline V gene has CDR1 SGHRS and CDR2 YFSETQ. The CDR3 runs to 14 residues. The germline V and J ends were trimmed by 2 bases and 1 base, with 9 bases remaining between them. The DNA for the CDR3 is TGCGCCAGCAGCTTTACAGGGACGAACACTGAAGCTTTCTTT. It specifies CASSFTGTNTEAFF.

This chain uses TRBV7-9 with TRBJ2-5, with 10 positions matching TRBD1. V gave up 3 bases and J gave up 4 bases; unmatched junction bases: 2. This CDR3 comprises 14 residues. Germline lookup yields CDR1 SEHNR and CDR2 FQNEAQ (reference sequence). DNA of the CDR3: TGTGCCAGCAGCTTGCGGGACAGGGGAGAGACCCAGTACTTC. Residues: CASSLRDRGETQYF.

This sequence joins TRBV13 and TRBJ2-1, with 7 bases lining up with TRBD1. Germline V lookup: CDR1 PRHDT, CDR2 FYEKMQ (reference sequence). The junction had 7 bases not matched to a gene; V was cut back by 10 bases and J by 10 bases. The CDR3 loop spans 11 amino acids. CDR3 coding DNA: TGTGCCACCGAGACAGGGAGCGAGCAGTTCTTC. Protein product: CATETGSEQFF.

This clone was found once. The J gene is TRBJ2-2, the V gene TRBV19; D is uncertain. The CDR3 extends over 13 amino acids. Germline V gene data show CDR1 as LNHDA and CDR2 as SQIVND (reference sequence). Trimming took off 5 bases at V and 3 bases at J, with 7 bases between the two ends. CDR3 DNA: TGTGCCAGTAGTCAGGAGTACACCGGGGAGCTGTTTTTT. Protein sequence: CASSQEYTGELFF.

The chain combines TRBV2 with TRBJ2-7; D is uncertain. V was trimmed by 6 bases and J by 3 bases, leaving 6 bases between them. Germline loops: CDR1 SNHLY, CDR2 FYNNEI. The CDR3 extends over 11 amino acids. CDR3: CASSEDYEQYF. CDR3 DNA sequence: TGTGCCAGCAGCGAGGACTACGAGCAGTACTTC.

The CDR3 bases are TGTGCCAGCATGACCACAGGGGCCGAGACCCAGTACTTC. Translated: CASMTTGAETQYF. This chain links TRBV6-5 with TRBJ2-5; TRBD1 aligns across 7 bases. J gave up 5 bases and V 7 bases, and 7 bases lay outside the gene matches. This CDR3 has 13 amino acids. From germline, CDR1 is MNHEY and CDR2 SVGAGI.

The rearrangement joins TRBV9 to TRBJ2-1, with TRBD1 as a possible D gene (6 bases). Between the trimmed V and J ends, which lost 3 bases and 3 bases, there was a span of 16 bases. Germline CDR1 SGDLS, CDR2 YYNGEE. The CDR3 sequence is 16 residues long. CDR3 DNA: TGTGCCAGCAGCGAGACAGGACCCTTCTTCTACAATGAGCAGTTCTTC. Amino acids: CASSETGPFFYNEQFF.

The chain combines TRBV7-3 with TRBJ1-1; 8 positions match TRBD1. The V segment lost 2 bases and the J segment 4 bases; nucleotides outside the gene matches: 12. The CDR3 covers 17 residues. The germline V gene encodes CDR1 SGHTA and CDR2 FQGTGA. The CDR3 is CASSLYPPQGATTEAFF. The CDR3 nucleotides are TGTGCCAGCAGCTTATACCCCCCCCAGGGGGCGACCACTGAAGCTTTCTTT. The full variable domain, completed using reference TRBV7-3 and TRBJ1-1, is GAGVSQTPSNKVTEKGKYVELRCDPISGHTALYWYRQSLGQGPEFLIYFQGTGAADDSGLPNDRFFAVRPEGSVSTLKIQRTERGDSAVYLCASSLYPPQGATTEAFFGQGTRLTVV.

This chain uses TRBV9 with TRBJ2-2; D uncertain. Deletions cut 7 bases from V and 0 bases from J, with 10 bases between. Per germline, CDR1 SGDLS and CDR2 YYNGEE. This CDR3 has 14 residues. CDR3 amino acids: CASGGRTNTGELFF. In nucleotides, the CDR3 is TGTGCCAGCGGTGGCAGGACGAACACCGGGGAGCTGTTTTTT.

The chain combines TRBV2 with TRBJ1-5, with 8 positions matching TRBD1. Unmatched junction bases numbered 7, after V lost 8 bases and J lost 1 base. Germline values: CDR1 SNHLY, CDR2 FYNNEI. The CDR3 runs to 15 residues. CDR3 nucleotides: TGTGCCAGCTCTTCGACAGGGGCAAGCAATCAGCCCCAGCATTTT. Residues: CASSSTGASNQPQHF.

The J gene is TRBJ1-5, the V gene TRBV28; unclear D gene. The length of the CDR3 is 14 residues. The germline CDR1 and CDR2 sequences are MDHEN and SYDVKM. Trimming left V 5 bases short and J 9 bases short, with 17 bases between. CDR3 loop: CASSPTGTPRPQHF. The CDR3 DNA sequence: TGTGCCAGCAGTCCAACGGGCACCCCTCGGCCCCAGCATTTT.

This clone came up a few times. The CDR3 region has the DNA TGTGCCAGCTCCCCCGAGAGGGGGCCAGGCAATCAGCCCCAGCATTTT. Translation gives CASSPERGPGNQPQHF. The rearrangement uses TRBV28 and TRBJ1-5, with 7 bases aligning to TRBD1. Trimming at V came to 8 bases and at J to 2 bases, leaving 12 bases not matched to a gene. The CDR3 is made up of 16 amino acids. The germline V gene has CDR1 MDHEN and CDR2 SYDVKM. Filled out from reference TRBV28 and TRBJ1-5, the complete variable domain reads DVKVTQSSRYLVKRTGEKVFLECVQDMDHENMFWYRQDPGLGLRLIYFSYDVKMKEKGDIPEGYSVSREKKERFSLILESASTNQTSMYLCASSPERGPGNQPQHFGDGTRLSIL.

This sequence joins TRBV7-9 and TRBJ1-2; 8 bases agree with TRBD1. CDR3 length: 12 amino acids. Trimming at V came to 5 bases and at J to 7 bases, leaving 3 bases not matched to a gene. Germline V gene data show CDR1 as SEHNR and CDR2 as FQNEAQ (reference sequence). CDR3 DNA: TGTGCCAGCAGCCGGACAGGGCCTGGCTACACCTTC. It codes for CASSRTGPGYTF.

V usage is TRBV7-9 and J usage is TRBJ2-1; 10 bases agree with TRBD1. This CDR3 has 15 residues. V lost 4 bases and J lost 6; bases outside the gene matches: 6. From germline, CDR1 is SEHNR and CDR2 FQNEAQ (reference sequence). CDR3 in DNA: TGTGCCAGCAGCTCCCGGGACAGGGGTTCCAATGAGCAGTTCTTC. This encodes CASSSRDRGSNEQFF.

CDR3 DNA: TGTGCCAGCAGCCAAGAACAGTACCAAGAGACCCAGTACTTC. It translates to CASSQEQYQETQYF. V is TRBV14 and J is TRBJ2-5; D gene unclear. Germline-derived CDR1 and CDR2 are SGHDN and FVKESK. The V and J ends lost 0 bases and 0 bases respectively, with 5 bases between them. The CDR3 totals 14 residues.

This chain uses TRBV18 with TRBJ1-2, with 7 bases lining up with TRBD1. Germline-derived CDR1 and CDR2 are KGHSH and LQKENI. J was trimmed by 3 bases and V by 3 bases; bases with no gene match: 4. The CDR3 sequence is 14 residues long. CDR3 protein: CASSPGQDDYGYTF. CDR3 nucleotide sequence: TGTGCCAGCTCACCTGGACAGGACGACTATGGCTACACCTTC.

The chain carries TRBV5-8 and TRBJ1-4; D gene ambiguous. This CDR3 has 15 residues. Germline-derived CDR1 and CDR2 are SGHTS and YDEGEE. Trimming took off 3 bases at V and 3 bases at J, with 12 bases between the two ends. CDR3 in DNA: TGTGCCAGCAGCTCCGGCGCCAGGTCTAATGAAAAACTGTTTTTT. It encodes CASSSGARSNEKLFF.

The V gene is TRBV30, the J gene TRBJ2-1; a weak D match, TRBD1 (5 bases). This CDR3 contains 17 residues. The germline V gene encodes CDR1 GTSNPN and CDR2 SVGIG (reference sequence). The V and J ends lost 1 base and 0 bases respectively, with 16 bases between them. The CDR3 is CAWSGGARASSYNEQFF. CDR3 coding DNA: TGTGCCTGGAGTGGTGGGGCCAGGGCGAGCTCCTACAATGAGCAGTTCTTC.

The V and J genes are TRBV7-9 and TRBJ2-1, with 11 nucleotides matching TRBD2. CDR1 is SEHNR and CDR2 is FQNEAQ in the germline V gene (reference sequence). V dropped 10 bases and J dropped 4; count of bases not matched to a gene: 6. This CDR3 spans 14 amino acids. The CDR3: CATSLAGAYNEQFF. The DNA for the CDR3 is TGTGCCACCTCACTAGCGGGGGCTTACAATGAGCAGTTCTTC.

V and J are TRBV27 and TRBJ2-1; 14 nucleotides align to TRBD2. The CDR3 has 14 residues. Germline values: CDR1 MNHEY, CDR2 SMNVEV (reference sequence). With V trimmed by 4 bases and J by 9 bases, 2 bases remained unmatched. As DNA, the CDR3 is TGTGCCAGCAGTTCGACTAGCGGGGGGGGTGAGCAGTTCTTC. Translation: CASSSTSGGGEQFF.